This T cell receptor (beta chain) was captured in a study of cytomegalovirus exposure and HLA in healthy donors. Trimming pared 5 bases from V and 1 base from J, leaving 14 bases between. The germline gives CDR1 KGHSH, CDR2 LQKENI. CDR3 length equals 15 residues. General study points: One later analysis reportedly identified an Asian-associated ancestry cluster that showed fewer N-insertions than the approximately 700-donor mean. Whilst most TCR sequences proved rare, a subset of public TCRs occurred across many donors.

A multiplex PCR was run with 60 Vbeta primers and 13 Jbeta primers. This table comes from immunoSEQ multiplex PCR, and its TCRdb copy is limited to in-frame clones, with some not included. The sample lists about 91,000 clones, roughly 86% occurring once. Notes on this clone: The antigen is unknown.

Sequenced: PBMCs. The receptor was derived from a man in his thirties or forties in good health and CMV-seropositive. J is TRBJ1-1 and V is TRBV18; TRBD1 might be the D (6 bases). Here the CDR3 reads CASSYSQGSNTEAFF. CDR3 DNA sequence: TGTGCCAGCTCATATTCACAGGGTTCGAACACTGAAGCTTTCTTT.